Following are 16 T cell receptor beta chains from one sample sequenced in a study of response to subunit inactivated influenza vaccine. MiXCR, run by TCRdb on the RT-PCR reads, gives a single entry per CDR3 protein. The profile shows approximately 500,000 distinct CDR3 sequences, 13% to 15% of them singletons. Sequenced material: PBMCs from blood, taken roughly 13 days after vaccination. Receptors were obtained from a man in his forties or fifties who received an inactivated influenza vaccine.

The rearrangement uses TRBV7-8 and TRBJ2-2; D call uncertain. V shed 5 bases and J shed 15 bases, with 25 bases lying between them. Germline CDR1 and CDR2: SGHVS and FQNEAQ. This CDR3 has 15 amino acids. CDR3 region: CASSIRRFLFDEVFF. The CDR3 bases are TGTGCCAGCAGCATTAGAAGGTTTCTCTTCGACGAGGTGTTTTTT.

This clonotype was seen more than once but under ten times. The J gene is TRBJ1-3, the V gene TRBV15; perhaps TRBD1 as D (5 bases). Germline assignment: CDR1 LNHNV and CDR2 YYDKDF (reference sequence). This CDR3 comprises 16 residues. V was trimmed by 1 base and J by 0 bases, leaving 10 bases between them. The CDR3 here is CATSRARQFSGNTIYF. Here the CDR3 DNA reads TGTGCCACCAGCAGAGCTAGACAGTTCTCTGGAAACACCATATATTTT. Full variable domain (remainder filled in from reference TRBV15 and TRBJ1-3): DAMVIQNPRYQVTQFGKPVTLSCSQTLNHNVMYWYQQKSSQAPKLLFHYYDKDFNNEADTPDNFQSRRPNTSFCFLDIRSPGLGDTAMYLCATSRARQFSGNTIYFGEGSWLTVV.

This clonotype has a count of ten or more. The chain uses TRBV27 and TRBJ2-7, with TRBD2 matching over 10 bases. J gave up 6 bases and V 3 bases, and 5 bases lay outside the gene matches. Per the germline V gene, CDR1 is MNHEY and CDR2 is SMNVEV (reference sequence). The CDR3 has 14 amino acids. CDR3 coding DNA: TGTGCCAGCAGTTTCGGAGCGGGAGGGGGCGAGCAGTACTTC. Residues: CASSFGAGGGEQYF.

The genes are TRBV5-1 and TRBJ1-1, with 7 nucleotides matching TRBD1. The CDR3 runs 16 residues. Germline V gene sequence: CDR1 SGHRS, CDR2 YFSETQ. With V trimmed by 0 bases and J by 1 base, 6 bases remained unmatched. This chain's CDR3 is CASSLGQGGGNTEAFF. CDR3 DNA: TGCGCCAGCAGCTTGGGACAGGGAGGAGGGAACACTGAAGCTTTCTTT. Complete variable domain (other parts from reference TRBV5-1 and TRBJ1-1): KAGVTQTPRYLIKTRGQQVTLSCSPISGHRSVSWYQQTPGQGLQFLFEYFSETQRNKGNFPGRFSGRQFSNSRSEMNVSTLELGDSALYLCASSLGQGGGNTEAFFGQGTRLTVV.

This clonotype was seen more than once but under ten times. In nucleotides, the CDR3 is TGTGCCAGTAGTATACGGTTTGGCGAGCAGTACTTC. It encodes CASSIRFGEQYF. The chain uses TRBV19 and TRBJ2-7; D is unresolved. The CDR3 sequence is 12 residues long. Germline-derived CDR1 and CDR2 are LNHDA and SQIVND (reference sequence). Between the trimmed V and J ends, which lost 2 bases and 6 bases, there was a span of 8 bases.

Details on this clonotype: The junction and the germline gene differ at one end; a read error may be behind it. V and J are TRBV27 and TRBJ1-2, with D maybe TRBD1 (5 bases). This CDR3 comprises 11 residues. Germline V gives CDR1 MNHEY, CDR2 SMNVEV (reference sequence). The CDR3 reads CASSSRQIQIF. The CDR3 DNA follows: TGTGCCAGCAGTTCCCGACAGATACAGATCTTC.

This clonotype was observed a handful of times. In DNA form, the CDR3 reads TGTGCCAGTATGGATCCCACCTATGGCTACACCTTC. This gives the protein CASMDPTYGYTF. The chain recombines TRBV19 with TRBJ1-2; D unresolved. The V end lost 7 bases, the J end lost 4 bases, and 10 bases lay between the germline ends. This CDR3 region has 12 residues. Germline V gene sequence: CDR1 LNHDA, CDR2 SQIVND (reference sequence).

This clonotype was found a few times. The genes are TRBV11-2 and TRBJ1-1; 7 nucleotides match TRBD1. Germline V gives CDR1 SGHAT, CDR2 FQNNGV. The ends lost 5 bases at V and 11 bases at J; junction bases unmatched: 17. This CDR3 has 15 residues. CDR3 nucleotides: TGTGCCAGCAGCCCAGGGTTGGACAGGACGAAAACGGCTTTCTTT. It codes for CASSPGLDRTKTAFF. The complete variable domain, with remaining parts taken from reference TRBV11-2 and TRBJ1-1, reads EAGVAQSPRYKIIEKRQSVAFWCNPISGHATLYWYQQILGQGPKLLIQFQNNGVVDDSQLPKDRFSAERLKGVDSTLKIQPAKLEDSAVYLCASSPGLDRTKTAFFGQGTRLTVV.

The table lists this clonotype with many counts. The rearrangement links TRBV7-6 to TRBJ2-3; no definite D call. With 2 bases removed from V and 6 bases from J, the gap between germline ends came to 9 bases. CDR3 length: 13 amino acids. The V gene's germline CDR1 is SGHVS and CDR2 FNYEAQ. CDR3 nucleotide sequence: TGTGCCAGCAGCTTAATAAGGGCGGATACGCAGTATTTT. Amino acids: CASSLIRADTQYF.

This clonotype was detected a few times. The genes are TRBV7-9 and TRBJ1-2; 11 bases fit TRBD1. With 3 bases clipped from V and 5 bases from J, the junction kept 2 bases outside the gene matches. Germline V gene data show CDR1 as SEHNR and CDR2 as FQNEAQ (reference sequence). This CDR3 is 14 amino acids long. The CDR3 DNA follows: TGTGCCAGCAGCTTGGGACAGGGGGAATATGGCTACACCTTC. As protein: CASSLGQGEYGYTF. Full variable domain (missing parts from reference TRBV7-9 and TRBJ1-2): DTGVSQNPRHKITKRGQNVTFRCDPISEHNRLYWYRQTLGQGPEFLTYFQNEAQLEKSRLLSDRFSAERPKGSFSTLEIQRTEQGDSAMYLCASSLGQGEYGYTFGSGTRLTVV.

This clonotype was detected only a few times. The chain carries TRBV20-1 and TRBJ2-1; TRBD1 might be the D (6 bases). CDR3 length equals 13 residues. Germline-derived CDR1 and CDR2 are DFQATT and SNEGSKA (reference sequence). Trimming took off 3 bases at V and 1 base at J, with 7 bases between the two ends. The CDR3 DNA sequence: TGCAGTGCTAGTAGGGGGTCCTACAATGAGCAGTTCTTC. It encodes CSASRGSYNEQFF.

The table lists this clonotype with a few counts. J is TRBJ2-1 and V is TRBV4-3; 10 bases line up with TRBD1. V was clipped by 4 bases and J by 7 bases; unmatched bases: 7. The germline CDR1 and CDR2 sequences are LGHNA and YSLEER. The CDR3 spans 15 residues. The CDR3 here is CASSPGTGASNEQFF. CDR3 nucleotides: TGCGCCAGCAGCCCCGGGACAGGGGCTAGTAATGAGCAGTTCTTC.

This rearrangement joins TRBV4-1 to TRBJ2-7; 8 bases map to TRBD2. The CDR3 spans 15 residues. The V gene's germline CDR1 is MGHRA and CDR2 YSYEKL. Trimming at V came to 0 bases and at J to 4 bases, leaving 5 bases not matched to a gene. The CDR3 DNA follows: TGCGCCAGCAGCCAAGAAGCTAGCGGGCTGTACGAGCAGTACTTC. It codes for CASSQEASGLYEQYF.

This chain uses TRBV28 with TRBJ2-6, with D possibly being TRBD1 or TRBD2 (5 bases each). The germline CDR1 and CDR2 sequences are MDHEN and SYDVKM. CDR3 length equals 17 residues. V lost 1 base to trimming and J lost 0 bases, with 10 bases between them. The CDR3 DNA sequence: TGTGCCAGCAGTTTATTCGGGACCACCTCTGGGGCCAACGTCCTGACTTTC. Translated, it gives CASSLFGTTSGANVLTF.

This clonotype was recorded many times. V and J are TRBV12-3 or TRBV12-4 and TRBJ2-7; D gene unclear. The CDR3 has 13 amino acids. Trimming took 2 bases from V and 2 from J, leaving 7 bases between them. The CDR3 protein is CASSLNRAYEQYF. For the CDR3, the DNA is TGTGCCAGCAGTTTAAACAGAGCCTACGAGCAGTACTTC.

This clonotype occurred a few times. The chain links TRBV5-1 to TRBJ2-7, with 9 bases aligning to TRBD1. CDR3 size: 16 residues. Trimming at V came to 0 bases and at J to 2 bases, leaving 6 bases not matched to a gene. Germline-derived CDR1 and CDR2 are SGHRS and YFSETQ. CDR3 in DNA: TGCGCCAGCAGCTTGGGGTGGGACAGGGACACCTACGAGCAGTACTTC. It specifies CASSLGWDRDTYEQYF.